This T cell receptor (beta chain) was retrieved from a study of OX40 agonist ivuxolimab in advanced cancers. Concerning the study at large: The costimulatory receptor OX40 (CD134) was targeted by ivuxolimab, a fully human IgG2 agonistic monoclonal antibody. Of the approximately 54 patients in dose escalation, some 19 had hepatocellular carcinoma, some 15 had melanoma, 9 had renal cell carcinoma and 9 had head and neck cancer. Intravenous ivuxolimab was administered to patients every 2 weeks at six dose levels: 0.01, 0.1, 0.3, 1.5, 3 and 10 mg/kg. Partial responses were achieved by three dose-escalation patients, of whom one had hepatocellular carcinoma and two had cutaneous melanoma. The dose-escalation cohort was about 83% male with a mean age of approximately 59 years, ranging from about 20 to 80. The monotherapy dose-escalation portion (N ≈ 50 patients) of the phase I ivuxolimab trial is reported in the paper. Prior anti-PD-1, anti-PD-L1 or anti-CTLA-4 therapy was permitted, and approximately 40% of dose-escalation patients had received checkpoint inhibitors. Peripheral TCRbeta sequencing was intended to test whether TCR sequence diversity was altered and clonal T-cell expansion was caused by ivuxolimab. What the authors observed across the whole study: Antigen specificity was not determined for the clonally expanded peripheral T cells. Low levels of normalized T-cell clonal expansion were also seen in some nonresponding patients. Clonal expansion of both CD4+ and CD8+ blood T cells was observed from baseline to week 6 at doses 0.1 to 3.0 mg/kg. In partial responders in the 0.1-3.0 mg/kg groups, normalized peripheral clonal expansion was found to be among the lowest, especially among CD8+ T cells. After ivuxolimab, more expanded clones were found on average in CD8+ T cells than in CD4+ T cells.

The trial excluded patients who had a history of autoimmune disease or were on systemic immunosuppression. In every dose cohort, peripheral blood was drawn for TCR sequencing at baseline, cycle 4 day 1, and cycle 7 day 1. The samples were taken from a phase I, first-in-human, multicenter, open-label dose-escalation trial of ivuxolimab. Adults with locally advanced or metastatic melanoma, renal cell, hepatocellular, or head and neck squamous cell carcinoma were enrolled in the trial. Before TCR sequencing, CD4+ and CD8+ T cells were separately sorted from peripheral blood. To sequence the TCRbeta CDR3 region, genomic DNA was isolated from the sorted cells. The immunoSEQ Assay was used to sequence the TCRbeta CDR3 regions. Drawn from immuneACCESS, this table holds only the in-frame rearrangements with V and J called that TCRdb kept. Clones are partly lost; checked studies trace under half to an unresolved V gene and leave the rest unexplained. This sample has tens of thousands of clones in its table, and around nine tenths of those were observed once. The ten largest clones represent about 10% of the sample.

The junction carries 13 bases between V and J, which are trimmed by 1 base and 8 bases respectively. The CDR3 covers 14 residues, taking in both the cysteine and the phenylalanine. The sequence is cut down to CDR3 DNA, 42 bases in frame from base 1. Via the germline V gene, CDR1 is SGHRS and CDR2 YFSETQ. About this clone itself: The specificity of this receptor is unknown. No base quality information exists; no much larger clone differs at one position.

The material sequenced was CD4+ or CD8+ T cells sorted from blood, taken in a trial of the OX40 agonist ivuxolimab. This chain is built from TRBV5-1 and TRBJ2-1; the D element might be TRBD1 or TRBD2, as each aligns at 5 bases. The origin of this receptor is an adult with an advanced solid tumor such as melanoma, head and neck, liver or kidney cancer. The CDR3 here reads CASSLLRDPHEQFF. In nucleotide form, the sequence is TGCGCCAGCAGCTTGCTCCGGGACCCTCATGAGCAGTTCTTC.